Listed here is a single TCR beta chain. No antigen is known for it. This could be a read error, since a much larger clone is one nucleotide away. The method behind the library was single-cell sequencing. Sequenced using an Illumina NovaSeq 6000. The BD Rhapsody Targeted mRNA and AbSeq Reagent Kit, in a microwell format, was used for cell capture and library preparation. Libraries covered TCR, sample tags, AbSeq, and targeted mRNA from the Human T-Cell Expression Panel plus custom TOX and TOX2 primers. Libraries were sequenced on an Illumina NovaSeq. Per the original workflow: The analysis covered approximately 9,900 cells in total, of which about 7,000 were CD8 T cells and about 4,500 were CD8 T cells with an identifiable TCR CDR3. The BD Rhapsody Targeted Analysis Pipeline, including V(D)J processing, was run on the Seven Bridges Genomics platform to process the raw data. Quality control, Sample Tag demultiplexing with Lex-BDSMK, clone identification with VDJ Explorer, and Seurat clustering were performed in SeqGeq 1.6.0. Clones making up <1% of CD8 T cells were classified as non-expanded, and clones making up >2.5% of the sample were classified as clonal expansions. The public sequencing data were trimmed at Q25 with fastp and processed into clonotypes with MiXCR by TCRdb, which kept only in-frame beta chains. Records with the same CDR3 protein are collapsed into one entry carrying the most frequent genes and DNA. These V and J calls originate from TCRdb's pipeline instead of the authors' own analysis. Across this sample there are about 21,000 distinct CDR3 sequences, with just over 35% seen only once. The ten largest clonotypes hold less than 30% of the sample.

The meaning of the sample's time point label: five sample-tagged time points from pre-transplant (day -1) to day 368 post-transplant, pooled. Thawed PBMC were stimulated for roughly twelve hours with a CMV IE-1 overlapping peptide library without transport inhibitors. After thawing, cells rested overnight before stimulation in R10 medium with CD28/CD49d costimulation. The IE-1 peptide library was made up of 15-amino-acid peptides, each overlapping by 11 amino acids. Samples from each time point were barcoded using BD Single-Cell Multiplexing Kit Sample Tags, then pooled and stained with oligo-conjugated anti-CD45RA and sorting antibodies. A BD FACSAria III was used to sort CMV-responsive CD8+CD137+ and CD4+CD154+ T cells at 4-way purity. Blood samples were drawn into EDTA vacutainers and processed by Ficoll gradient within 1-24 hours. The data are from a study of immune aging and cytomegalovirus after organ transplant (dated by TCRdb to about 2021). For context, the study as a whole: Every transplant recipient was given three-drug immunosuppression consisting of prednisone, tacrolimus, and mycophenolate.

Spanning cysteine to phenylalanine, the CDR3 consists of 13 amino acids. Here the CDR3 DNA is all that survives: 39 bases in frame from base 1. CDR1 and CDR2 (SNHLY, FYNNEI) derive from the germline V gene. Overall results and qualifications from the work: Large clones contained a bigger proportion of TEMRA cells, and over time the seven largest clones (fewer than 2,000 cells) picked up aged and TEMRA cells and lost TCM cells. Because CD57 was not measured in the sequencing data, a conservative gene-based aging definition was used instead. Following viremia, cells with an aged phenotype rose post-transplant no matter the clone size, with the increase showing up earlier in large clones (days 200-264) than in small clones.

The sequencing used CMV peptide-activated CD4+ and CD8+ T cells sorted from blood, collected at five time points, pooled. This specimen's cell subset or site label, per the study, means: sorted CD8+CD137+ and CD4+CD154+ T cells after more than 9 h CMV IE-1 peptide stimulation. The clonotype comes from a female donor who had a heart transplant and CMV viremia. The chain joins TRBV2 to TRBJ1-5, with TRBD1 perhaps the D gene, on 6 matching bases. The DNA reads TGTGCCGGCAGTAAACAGGGCAATCAGCCCCAGCCTTTT. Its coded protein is CAGSKQGNQPQPF.